This paragraph reports one TCR beta chain. The sample originates from a study of T cells after yellow fever vaccination. Looking at the study overall: Preparation of fractions with low cell numbers was performed using SMART-Seq v4 Ultra Low Input.

This CDR3 has 15 amino acids. CDR1 and CDR2 (germline): DFQATT, SNEGSKA (reference sequence). V lost 3 bases to trimming and J lost 5 bases; unmatched junction nucleotides: 8. One entry per CDR3 protein, called by TCRdb with MiXCR from the 5' RACE reads. Of roughly 32,000 distinct CDR3 sequences listed, less than 8% are singletons. This receptor was obtained from a man between 18 and 29 years old who received the YFV17D yellow fever vaccine. This specimen was PBMCs, either bulk or a sorted T-cell subset (CD4+, CD8+, memory, or dextramer-sorted; not recorded which), taken on the day of the first yellow fever vaccination. The chain combines TRBV20-1 with TRBJ2-7; 12 bases fit TRBD1. CDR3 nucleotide sequence: TGCAGTGCTAGTAAGGGACAGGGGGCGCTCGACGAGCAGTACTTC. Translated: CSASKGQGALDEQYF.